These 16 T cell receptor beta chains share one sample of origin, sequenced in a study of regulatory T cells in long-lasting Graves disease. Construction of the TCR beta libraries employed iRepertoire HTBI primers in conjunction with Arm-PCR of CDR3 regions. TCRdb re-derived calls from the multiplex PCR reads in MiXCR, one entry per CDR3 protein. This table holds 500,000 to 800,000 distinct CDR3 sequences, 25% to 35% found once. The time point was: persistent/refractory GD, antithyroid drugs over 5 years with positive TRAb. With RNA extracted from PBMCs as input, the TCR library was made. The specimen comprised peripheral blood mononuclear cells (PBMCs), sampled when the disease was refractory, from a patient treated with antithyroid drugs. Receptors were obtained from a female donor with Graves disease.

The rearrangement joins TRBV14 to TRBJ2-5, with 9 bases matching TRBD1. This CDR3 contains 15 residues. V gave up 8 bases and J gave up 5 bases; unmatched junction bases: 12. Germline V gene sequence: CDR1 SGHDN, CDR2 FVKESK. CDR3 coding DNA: TGTGCCAGCGGCAGAGACAGGGGGTCGTGGGAGACCCAGTACTTC. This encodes CASGRDRGSWETQYF. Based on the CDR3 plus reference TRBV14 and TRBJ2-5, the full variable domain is EAGVTQFPSHSVIEKGQTVTLRCDPISGHDNLYWYRRVMGKEIKFLLHFVKESKQDESGMPNNRFLAERTGGTYSTLKVQPAELEDSGVYFCASGRDRGSWETQYFGPGTRLLVL.

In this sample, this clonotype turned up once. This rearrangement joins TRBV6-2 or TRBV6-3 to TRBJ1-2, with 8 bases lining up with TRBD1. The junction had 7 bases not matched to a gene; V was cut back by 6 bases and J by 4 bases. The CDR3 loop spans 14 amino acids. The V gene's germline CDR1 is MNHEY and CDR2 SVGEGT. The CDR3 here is CASSSVGQGYGYTF. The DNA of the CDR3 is TGTGCCAGCAGCTCGGTAGGACAGGGCTATGGCTACACCTTC.

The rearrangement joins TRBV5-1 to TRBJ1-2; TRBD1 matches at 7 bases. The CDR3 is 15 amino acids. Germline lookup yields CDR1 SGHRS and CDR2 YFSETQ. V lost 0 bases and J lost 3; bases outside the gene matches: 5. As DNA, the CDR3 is TGCGCCAGCAGCTTGGACGGCAGGGGGGACTATGGCTACACCTTC. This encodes CASSLDGRGDYGYTF.

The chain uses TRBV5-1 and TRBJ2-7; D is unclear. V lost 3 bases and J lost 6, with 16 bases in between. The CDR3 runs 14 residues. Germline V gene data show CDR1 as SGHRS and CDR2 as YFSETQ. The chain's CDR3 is CASSWTPGEGEQYF. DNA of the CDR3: TGCGCCAGCAGCTGGACCCCAGGCGAAGGCGAGCAGTACTTC.

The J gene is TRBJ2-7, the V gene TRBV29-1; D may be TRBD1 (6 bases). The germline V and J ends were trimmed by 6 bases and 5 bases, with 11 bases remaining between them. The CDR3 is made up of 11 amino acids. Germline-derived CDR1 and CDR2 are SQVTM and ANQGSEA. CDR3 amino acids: CSVQGIHEQYF. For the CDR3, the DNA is TGCAGCGTCCAGGGGATCCACGAGCAGTACTTC.

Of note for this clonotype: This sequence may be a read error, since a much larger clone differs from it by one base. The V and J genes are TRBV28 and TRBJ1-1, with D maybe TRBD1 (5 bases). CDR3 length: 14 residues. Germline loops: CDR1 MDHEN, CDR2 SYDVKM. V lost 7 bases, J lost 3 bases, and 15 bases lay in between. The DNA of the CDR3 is TGTGCCAGCACCCCCCCCCGGGGGTACACTGAAGCTTTCTTT. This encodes CASTPPRGYTEAFF.

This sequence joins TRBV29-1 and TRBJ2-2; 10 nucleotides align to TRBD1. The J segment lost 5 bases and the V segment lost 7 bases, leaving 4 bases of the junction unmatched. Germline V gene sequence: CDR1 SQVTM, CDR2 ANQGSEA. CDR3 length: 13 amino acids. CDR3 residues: CSARTGGTGELFF. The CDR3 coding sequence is TGCAGCGCCCGGACAGGGGGGACCGGGGAGCTGTTTTTT.

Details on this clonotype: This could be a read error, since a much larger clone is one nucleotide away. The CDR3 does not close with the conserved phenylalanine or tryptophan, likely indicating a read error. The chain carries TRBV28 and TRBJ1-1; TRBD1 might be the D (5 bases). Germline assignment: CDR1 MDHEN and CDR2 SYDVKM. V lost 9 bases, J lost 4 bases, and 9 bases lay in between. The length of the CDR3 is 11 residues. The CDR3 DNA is TGTGCCAGTACCACAGGCACTGAAGCTTTCCTT. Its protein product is CASTTGTEAFL.

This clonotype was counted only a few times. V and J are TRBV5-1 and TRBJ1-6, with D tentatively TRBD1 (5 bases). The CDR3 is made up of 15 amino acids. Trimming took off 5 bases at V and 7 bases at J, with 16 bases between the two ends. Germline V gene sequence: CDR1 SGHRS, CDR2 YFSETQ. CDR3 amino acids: CASRNSGTDNSPLHF. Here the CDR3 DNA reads TGCGCCAGCAGGAATTCCGGGACCGACAATTCACCCCTCCACTTT.

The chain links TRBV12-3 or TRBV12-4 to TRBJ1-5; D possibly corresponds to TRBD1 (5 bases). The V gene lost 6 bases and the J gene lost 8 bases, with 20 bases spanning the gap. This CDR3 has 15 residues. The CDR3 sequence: CASSQDRAGPKPQHF. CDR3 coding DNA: TGTGCCAGCAGCCAAGATCGGGCAGGGCCAAAGCCCCAGCATTTT.

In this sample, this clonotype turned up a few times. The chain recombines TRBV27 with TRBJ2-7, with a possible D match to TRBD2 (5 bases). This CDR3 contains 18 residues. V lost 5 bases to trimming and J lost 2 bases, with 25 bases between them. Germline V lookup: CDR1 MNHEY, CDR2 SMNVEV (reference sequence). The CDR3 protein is CASSPQRTYLPTTYEQYF. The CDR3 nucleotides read TGTGCCAGCAGTCCACAAAGGACTTATCTGCCTACCACCTACGAGCAGTACTTC.

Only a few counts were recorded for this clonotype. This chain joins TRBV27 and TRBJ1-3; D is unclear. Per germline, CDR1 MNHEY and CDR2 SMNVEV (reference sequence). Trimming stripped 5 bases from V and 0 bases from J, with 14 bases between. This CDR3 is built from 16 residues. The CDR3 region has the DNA TGTGCCAGCAGTCCACGGCGAACTAGCTCTGGAAACACCATATATTTT. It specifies CASSPRRTSSGNTIYF.

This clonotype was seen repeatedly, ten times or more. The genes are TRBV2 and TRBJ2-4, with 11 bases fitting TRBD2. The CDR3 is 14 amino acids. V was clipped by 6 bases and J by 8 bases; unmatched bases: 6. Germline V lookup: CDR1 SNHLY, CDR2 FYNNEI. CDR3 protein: CASRTSGMVDIQYF. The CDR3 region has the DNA TGTGCCAGCAGGACTAGCGGGATGGTGGACATTCAGTACTTC. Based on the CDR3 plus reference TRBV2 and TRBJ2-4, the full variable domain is EPEVTQTPSHQVTQMGQEVILRCVPISNHLYFYWYRQILGQKVEFLVSFYNNEISEKSEIFDDQFSVERPDGSNFTLKIRSTKLEDSAMYFCASRTSGMVDIQYFGAGTRLSVL.

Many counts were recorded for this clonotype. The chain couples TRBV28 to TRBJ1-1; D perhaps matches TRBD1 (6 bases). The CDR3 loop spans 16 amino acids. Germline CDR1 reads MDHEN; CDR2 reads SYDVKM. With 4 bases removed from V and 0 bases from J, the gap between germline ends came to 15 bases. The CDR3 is CASSSQVGGLNTEAFF. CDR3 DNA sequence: TGTGCCAGCAGTTCTCAGGTAGGGGGATTGAACACTGAAGCTTTCTTT.

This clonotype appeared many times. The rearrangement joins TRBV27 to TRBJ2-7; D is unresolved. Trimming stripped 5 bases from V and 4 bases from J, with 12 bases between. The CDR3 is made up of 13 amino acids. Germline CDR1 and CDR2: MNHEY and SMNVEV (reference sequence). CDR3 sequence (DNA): TGTGCCAGCAGTCCGCGTGTGGGGTACGAGCAGTACTTC. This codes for CASSPRVGYEQYF.

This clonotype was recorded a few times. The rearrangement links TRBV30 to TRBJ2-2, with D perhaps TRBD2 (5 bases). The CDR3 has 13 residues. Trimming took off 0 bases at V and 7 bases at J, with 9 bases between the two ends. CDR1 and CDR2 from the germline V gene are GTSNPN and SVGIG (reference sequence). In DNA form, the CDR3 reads TGTGCCTGGAGTGTAAAGGCGGGCGGGGAGCTGTTTTTT. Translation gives CAWSVKAGGELFF. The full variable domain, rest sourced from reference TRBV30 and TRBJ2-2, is SQTIHQWPATLVQPVGSPLSLECTVEGTSNPNLYWYRQAAGRGLQLLFYSVGIGQISSEVPQNLSASRPQDRQFILSSKKLLLSDSGFYLCAWSVKAGGELFFGEGSRLTVL.